The sequence of this T cell receptor beta chain was determined in a study of T cell repertoires in cytomegalovirus infection. Whole-study context: Signatures in public TCR beta sequences pointed to both CMV infection and matching HLA type.

Points on this clonotype: What it binds is unknown.

Whole-study findings and limits: CMV carriers with the relevant HLA were identified by cumulative public TCR beta family frequency. The study found HLA-C-restricted CMV-specific TCR beta clonotypes dominating the ex vivo response.

TCRdb re-analysed the reads in MiXCR, keeping a single row per CDR3 protein. The sample yields under 350,000 distinct CDR3 sequences, around a tenth seen once. Losses at the gene ends were 3 bases for V and 6 bases for J; bases not matched to a gene: 9. The germline V gene encodes CDR1 LGHNA and CDR2 YNFKEQ. The CDR3 runs to 15 residues. The V call is TRBV4-2, the J call TRBJ2-7; TRBD1 agrees at 9 bases. The origin of this receptor is a human donor in good health (CMV status not recorded). Some clones in this sample may be carry-over from other donors' samples. What was sequenced was PBMCs. CDR3 sequence (DNA): TGTGCCAGCAGCCAGGGACAGGGAGGGCCCGGCGAGCAGTACTTC. It is translated as CASSQGQGGPGEQYF.